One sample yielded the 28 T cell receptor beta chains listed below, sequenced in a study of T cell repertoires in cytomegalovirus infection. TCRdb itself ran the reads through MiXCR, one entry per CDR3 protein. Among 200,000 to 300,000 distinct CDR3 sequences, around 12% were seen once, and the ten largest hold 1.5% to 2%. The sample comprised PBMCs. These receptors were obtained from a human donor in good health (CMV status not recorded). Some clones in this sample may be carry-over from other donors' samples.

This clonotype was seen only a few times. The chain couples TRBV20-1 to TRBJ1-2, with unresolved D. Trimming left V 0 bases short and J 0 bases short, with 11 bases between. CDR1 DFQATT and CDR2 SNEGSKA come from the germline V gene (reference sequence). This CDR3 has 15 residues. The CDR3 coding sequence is TGCAGTGCTAGAGACCCCGTCCCAGCTAACTATGGCTACACCTTC. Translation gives CSARDPVPANYGYTF.

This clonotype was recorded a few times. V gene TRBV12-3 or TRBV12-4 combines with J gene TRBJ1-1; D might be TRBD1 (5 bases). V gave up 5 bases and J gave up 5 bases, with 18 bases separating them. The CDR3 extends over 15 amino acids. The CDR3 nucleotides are TGTGCCAGCAGTCCCCACCGGGACTCGGATACTGAAGCTTTCTTT. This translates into CASSPHRDSDTEAFF.

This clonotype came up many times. CDR3: CASNRGQGGSEAFF. CDR3 DNA sequence: TGTGCCAGCAACCGGGGACAGGGCGGTTCTGAAGCTTTCTTT. This chain links TRBV27 with TRBJ1-1; TRBD1 agrees at 9 bases. Trimming at V came to 7 bases and at J to 6 bases, leaving 9 bases not matched to a gene. CDR3 size: 14 residues. CDR1 MNHEY and CDR2 SMNVEV come from the germline V gene (reference sequence).

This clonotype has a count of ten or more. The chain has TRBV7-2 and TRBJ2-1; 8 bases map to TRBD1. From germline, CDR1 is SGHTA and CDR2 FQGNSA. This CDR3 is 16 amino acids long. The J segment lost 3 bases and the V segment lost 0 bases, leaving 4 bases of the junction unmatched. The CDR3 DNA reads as TGTGCCAGCAGCTTAGCACCTACAGGGGGCTACAATGAGCAGTTCTTC. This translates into CASSLAPTGGYNEQFF.

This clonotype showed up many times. CDR3 sequence reads: CASSLALEHMNTGELFF. The CDR3 DNA reads as TGTGCCAGCAGTTTAGCGCTAGAGCATATGAACACCGGGGAGCTGTTTTTT. The chain uses TRBV12-3 or TRBV12-4 and TRBJ2-2; the D is unclear. This CDR3 has 17 residues. Between the trimmed V and J ends, which lost 0 bases and 1 base, there was a span of 12 bases.

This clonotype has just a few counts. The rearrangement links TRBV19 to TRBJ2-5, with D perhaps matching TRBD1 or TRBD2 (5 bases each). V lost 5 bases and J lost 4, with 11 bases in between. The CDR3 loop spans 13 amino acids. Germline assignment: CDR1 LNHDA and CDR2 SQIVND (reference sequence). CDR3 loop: CASSPRDGETQYF. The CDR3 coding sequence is TGTGCCAGTAGTCCCCGGGACGGAGAGACCCAGTACTTC. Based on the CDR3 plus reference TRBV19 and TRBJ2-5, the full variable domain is DGGITQSPKYLFRKEGQNVTLSCEQNLNHDAMYWYRQDPGQGLRLIYYSQIVNDFQKGDIAEGYSVSREKKESFPLTVTSAQKNPTAFYLCASSPRDGETQYFGPGTRLLVL.

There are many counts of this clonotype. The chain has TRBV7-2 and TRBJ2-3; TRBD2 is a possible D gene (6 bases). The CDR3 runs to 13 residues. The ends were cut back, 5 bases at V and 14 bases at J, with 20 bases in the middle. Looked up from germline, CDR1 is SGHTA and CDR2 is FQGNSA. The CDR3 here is CASSPTFGTVGYF. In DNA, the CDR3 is TGTGCCAGCAGCCCAACATTCGGGACTGTCGGGTATTTT.

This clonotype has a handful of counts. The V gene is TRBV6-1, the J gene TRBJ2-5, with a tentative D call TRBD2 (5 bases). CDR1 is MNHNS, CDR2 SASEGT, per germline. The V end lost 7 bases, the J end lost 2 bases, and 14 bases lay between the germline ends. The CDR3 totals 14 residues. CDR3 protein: CASMGARGQETQYF. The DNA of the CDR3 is TGTGCCAGCATGGGTGCCCGCGGGCAAGAGACCCAGTACTTC.

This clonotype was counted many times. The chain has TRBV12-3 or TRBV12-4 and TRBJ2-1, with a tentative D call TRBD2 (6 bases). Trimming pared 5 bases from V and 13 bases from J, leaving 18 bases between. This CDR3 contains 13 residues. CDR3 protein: CASSPPPGTVQFF. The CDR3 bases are TGTGCCAGCAGTCCGCCTCCGGGGACTGTACAGTTCTTC.

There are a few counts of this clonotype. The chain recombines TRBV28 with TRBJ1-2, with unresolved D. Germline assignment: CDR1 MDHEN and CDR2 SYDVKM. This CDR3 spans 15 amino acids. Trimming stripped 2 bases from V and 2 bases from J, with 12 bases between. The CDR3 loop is CASSLSRAANYGYTF. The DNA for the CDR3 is TGTGCCAGCAGTTTAAGTCGGGCAGCGAACTATGGCTACACCTTC.

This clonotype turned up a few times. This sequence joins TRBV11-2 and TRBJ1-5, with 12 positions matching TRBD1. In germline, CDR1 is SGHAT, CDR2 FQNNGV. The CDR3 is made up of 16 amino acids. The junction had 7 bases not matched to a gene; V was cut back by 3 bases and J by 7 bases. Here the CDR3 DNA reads TGTGCCAGCAGCTTGGGACAGGGGGCTATCGAGCAGCCCCAGCATTTT. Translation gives CASSLGQGAIEQPQHF.

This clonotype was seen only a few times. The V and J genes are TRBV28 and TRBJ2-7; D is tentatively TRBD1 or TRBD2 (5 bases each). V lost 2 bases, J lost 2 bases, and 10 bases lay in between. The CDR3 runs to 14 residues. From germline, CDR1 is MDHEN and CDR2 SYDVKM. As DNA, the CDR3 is TGTGCCAGCAGTTTAGTGGGACGGACCTACGAGCAGTACTTC. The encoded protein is CASSLVGRTYEQYF.

The CDR3 sequence: CSARPAGVYGYTF. The CDR3 DNA is TGCAGTGCTAGGCCGGCAGGGGTCTATGGCTACACCTTC. The gene calls are TRBV20-1 and TRBJ1-2; D is perhaps TRBD1 (6 bases). Looked up from germline, CDR1 is DFQATT and CDR2 is SNEGSKA (reference sequence). V was shortened by 3 bases and J by 4 bases, with 12 bases between the two germline ends. The CDR3 loop spans 13 amino acids.

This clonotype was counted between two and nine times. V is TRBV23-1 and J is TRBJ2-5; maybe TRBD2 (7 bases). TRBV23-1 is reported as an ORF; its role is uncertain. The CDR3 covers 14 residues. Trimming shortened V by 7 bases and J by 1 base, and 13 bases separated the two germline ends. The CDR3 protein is CASKGGQAQETQYF. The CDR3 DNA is TGCGCCAGCAAGGGGGGGCAAGCCCAAGAGACCCAGTACTTC.

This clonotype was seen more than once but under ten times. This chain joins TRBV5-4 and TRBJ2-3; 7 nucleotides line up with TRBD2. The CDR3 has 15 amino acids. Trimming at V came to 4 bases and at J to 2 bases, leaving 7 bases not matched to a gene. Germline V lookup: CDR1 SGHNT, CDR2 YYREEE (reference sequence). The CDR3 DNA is TGTGCCAGCAGCCATCTAGCGGATTTCACAGATACGCAGTATTTT. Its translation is CASSHLADFTDTQYF. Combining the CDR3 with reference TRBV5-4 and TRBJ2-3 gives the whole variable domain ETGVTQSPTHLIKTRGQQVTLRCSSQSGHNTVSWYQQALGQGPQFIFQYYREEENGRGNFPPRFSGLQFPNYSSELNVNALELDDSALYLCASSHLADFTDTQYFGPGTRLTVL.

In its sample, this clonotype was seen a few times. For the CDR3, the DNA is TGTGCCAGCAGACGCCTAGCGGGAGGGCATGCATTATACAATGAGCAGTTCTTC. Its translation: CASRRLAGGHALYNEQFF. The chain uses TRBV6-2 or TRBV6-3 and TRBJ2-1; TRBD2 aligns across 12 bases. With V trimmed by 6 bases and J by 4 bases, 13 bases remained unmatched. In germline, CDR1 is MNHEY, CDR2 SVGEGT. The CDR3 spans 18 residues.

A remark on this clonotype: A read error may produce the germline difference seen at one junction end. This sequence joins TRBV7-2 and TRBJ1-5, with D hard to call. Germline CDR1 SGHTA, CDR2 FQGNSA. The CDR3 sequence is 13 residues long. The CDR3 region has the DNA TGTGCCAGCAGCACCTCGGTAGGGCAGCCCCAGTCTTTT. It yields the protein CASSTSVGQPQSF.

The DNA for the CDR3 is TGTGCCAGCAGCTTTAAGACTAGCGTTAGGACCGGGGAGCTGTTTTTT. It specifies CASSFKTSVRTGELFF. This chain links TRBV7-8 with TRBJ2-2; 8 bases agree with TRBD2. Trimming removed 3 bases from V and 5 bases from J; junction bases left unmatched: 8. CDR1 and CDR2 (germline): SGHVS, FQNEAQ. There are 16 residues in the CDR3.

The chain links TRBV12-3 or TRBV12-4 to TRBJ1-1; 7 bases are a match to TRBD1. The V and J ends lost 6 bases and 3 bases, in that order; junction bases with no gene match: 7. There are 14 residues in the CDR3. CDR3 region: CASRPTGAHTEAFF. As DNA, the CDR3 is TGTGCCAGCAGACCTACAGGGGCTCACACTGAAGCTTTCTTT.

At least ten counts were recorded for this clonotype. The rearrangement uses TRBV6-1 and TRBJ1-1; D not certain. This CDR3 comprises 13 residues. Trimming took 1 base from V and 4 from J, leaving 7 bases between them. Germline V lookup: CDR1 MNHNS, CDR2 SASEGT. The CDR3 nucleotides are TGTGCCAGCAGTGAAGGGCCAGCCACTGAAGCTTTCTTT. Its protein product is CASSEGPATEAFF.

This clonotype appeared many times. The CDR3 nucleotides are TGTGCCAGCAGCTCCCCGGACAGGGGCGGAAACACCATATATTTT. This encodes CASSSPDRGGNTIYF. The gene calls are TRBV7-2 and TRBJ1-3; 9 nucleotides line up with TRBD1. This CDR3 is built from 15 residues. CDR1 is SGHTA, CDR2 FQGNSA, per germline. The V and J ends lost 4 bases and 4 bases, in that order; junction bases with no gene match: 5.

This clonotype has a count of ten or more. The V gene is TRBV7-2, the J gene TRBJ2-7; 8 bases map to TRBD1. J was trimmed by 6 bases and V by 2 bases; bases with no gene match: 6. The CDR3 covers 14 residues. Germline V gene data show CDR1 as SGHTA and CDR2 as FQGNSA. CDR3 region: CASSLKGQGGEQYF. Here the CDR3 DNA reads TGTGCCAGCAGCTTAAAAGGACAGGGAGGCGAGCAGTACTTC.

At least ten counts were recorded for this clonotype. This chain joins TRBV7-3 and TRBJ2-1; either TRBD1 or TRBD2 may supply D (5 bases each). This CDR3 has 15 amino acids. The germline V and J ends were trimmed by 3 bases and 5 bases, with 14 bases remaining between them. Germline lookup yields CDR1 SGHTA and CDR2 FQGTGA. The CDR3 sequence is CASSFGGVGDNEQFF. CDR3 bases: TGTGCCAGCAGCTTTGGGGGAGTAGGGGACAATGAGCAGTTCTTC.

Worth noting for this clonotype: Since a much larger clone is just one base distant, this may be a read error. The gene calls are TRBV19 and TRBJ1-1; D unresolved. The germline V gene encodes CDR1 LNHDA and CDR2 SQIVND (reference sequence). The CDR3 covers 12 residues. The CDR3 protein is CASKWEGREAVF. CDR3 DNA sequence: TGTGCCAGTAAGTGGGAAGGCCGTGAAGCTGTCTTT.

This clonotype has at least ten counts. This CDR3 is CSAKTGGSTDTQYF. In DNA form, the CDR3 reads TGCAGTGCTAAGACAGGGGGAAGCACAGATACGCAGTATTTT. V is TRBV20-1 and J is TRBJ2-3; 9 bases are shared with TRBD1. CDR3 length: 14 residues. Germline CDR1 and CDR2: DFQATT and SNEGSKA (reference sequence). V dropped 4 bases and J dropped 0; count of bases not matched to a gene: 2.

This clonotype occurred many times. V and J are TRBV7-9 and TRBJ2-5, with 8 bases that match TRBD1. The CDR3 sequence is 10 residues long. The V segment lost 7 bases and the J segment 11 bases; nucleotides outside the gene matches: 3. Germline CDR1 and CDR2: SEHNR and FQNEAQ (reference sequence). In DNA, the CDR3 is TGTGCCAGCAACCAGGGGGCTCAGTACTTC. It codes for CASNQGAQYF.

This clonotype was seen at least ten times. Written as DNA, the CDR3 is TGTGCCAGCAGCTTAGACAGGGTTGGCGGGGCCAACGTCCTGACTTTC. Encoded protein: CASSLDRVGGANVLTF. The rearrangement uses TRBV7-2 and TRBJ2-6, with D perhaps matching TRBD1 (6 bases). The CDR3 runs to 16 residues. V shed 1 base and J shed 4 bases, with 11 bases lying between them. Germline-derived CDR1 and CDR2 are SGHTA and FQGNSA.

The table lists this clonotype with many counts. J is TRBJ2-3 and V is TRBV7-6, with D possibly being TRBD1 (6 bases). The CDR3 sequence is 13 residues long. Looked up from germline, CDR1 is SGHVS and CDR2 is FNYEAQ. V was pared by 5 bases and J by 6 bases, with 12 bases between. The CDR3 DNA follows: TGTGCCAGCAGCCAAGGACAGAGGGATACGCAGTATTTT. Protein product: CASSQGQRDTQYF. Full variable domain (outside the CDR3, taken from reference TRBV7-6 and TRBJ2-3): GAGVSQSPRYKVTKRGQDVALRCDPISGHVSLYWYRQALGQGPEFLTYFNYEAQQDKSGLPNDRFSAERPEGSISTLTIQRTEQRDSAMYRCASSQGQRDTQYFGPGTRLTVL.